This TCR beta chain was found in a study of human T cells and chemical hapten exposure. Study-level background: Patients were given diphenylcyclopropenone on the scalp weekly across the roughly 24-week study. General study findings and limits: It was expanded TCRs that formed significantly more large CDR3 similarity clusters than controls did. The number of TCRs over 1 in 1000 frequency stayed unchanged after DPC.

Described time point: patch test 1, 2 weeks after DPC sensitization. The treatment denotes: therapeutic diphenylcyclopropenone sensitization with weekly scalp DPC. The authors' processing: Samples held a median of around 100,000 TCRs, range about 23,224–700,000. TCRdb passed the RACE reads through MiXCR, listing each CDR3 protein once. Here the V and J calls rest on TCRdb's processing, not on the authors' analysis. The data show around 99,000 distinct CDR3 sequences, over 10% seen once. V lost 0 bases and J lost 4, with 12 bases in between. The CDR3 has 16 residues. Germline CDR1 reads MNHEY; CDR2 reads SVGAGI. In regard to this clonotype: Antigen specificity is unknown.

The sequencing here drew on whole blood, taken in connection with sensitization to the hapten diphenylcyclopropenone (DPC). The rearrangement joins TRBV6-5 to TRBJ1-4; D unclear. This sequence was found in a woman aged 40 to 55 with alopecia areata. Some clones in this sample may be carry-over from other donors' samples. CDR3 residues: CASSYSGAGHNEKLFF. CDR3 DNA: TGTGCCAGCAGTTACTCGGGAGCAGGCCATAATGAAAAACTGTTTTTT.